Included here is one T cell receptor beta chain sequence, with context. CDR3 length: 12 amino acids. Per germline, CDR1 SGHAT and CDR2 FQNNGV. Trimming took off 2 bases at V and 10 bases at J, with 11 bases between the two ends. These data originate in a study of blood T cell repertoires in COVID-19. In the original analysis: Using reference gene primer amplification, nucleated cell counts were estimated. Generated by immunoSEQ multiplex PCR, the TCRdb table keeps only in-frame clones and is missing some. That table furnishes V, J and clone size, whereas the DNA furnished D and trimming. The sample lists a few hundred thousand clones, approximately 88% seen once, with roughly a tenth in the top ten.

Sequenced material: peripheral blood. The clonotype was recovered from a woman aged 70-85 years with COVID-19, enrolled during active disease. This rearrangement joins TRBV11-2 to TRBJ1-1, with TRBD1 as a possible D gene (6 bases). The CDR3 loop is CASSLSGGLAFF. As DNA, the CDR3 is TGTGCCAGCAGCTTAAGCGGGGGCCTAGCTTTCTTT.